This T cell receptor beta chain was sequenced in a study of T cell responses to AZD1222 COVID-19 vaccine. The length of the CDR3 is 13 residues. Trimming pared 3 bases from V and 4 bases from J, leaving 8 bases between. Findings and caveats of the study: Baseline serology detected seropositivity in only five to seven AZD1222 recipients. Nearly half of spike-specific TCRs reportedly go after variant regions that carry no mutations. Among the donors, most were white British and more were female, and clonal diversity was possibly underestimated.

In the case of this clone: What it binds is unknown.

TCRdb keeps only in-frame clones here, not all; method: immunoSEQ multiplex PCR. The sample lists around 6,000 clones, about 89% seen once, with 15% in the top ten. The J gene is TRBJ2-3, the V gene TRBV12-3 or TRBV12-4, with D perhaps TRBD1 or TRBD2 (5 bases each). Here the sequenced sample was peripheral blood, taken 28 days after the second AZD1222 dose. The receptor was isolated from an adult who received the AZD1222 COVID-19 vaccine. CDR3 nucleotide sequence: TGTGCCAGCAGTTTCATGGGGGCAGATACGCAGTATTTT. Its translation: CASSFMGADTQYF.